The T cell receptor (beta chain) under discussion was sequenced for a study of vaccination effects on CD4 cells after COVID-19. In the study overall: It was two doses of either the BNT162b2 or mRNA-1273 vaccine that participants received.

The CDR3 consists of 15 residues. Germline-derived CDR1 and CDR2 are MGHRA and YSYEKL. V was trimmed by 4 bases and J by 0 bases, leaving 12 bases between them. Libraries were prepared by immunoSEQ multiplex PCR; TCRdb keeps only in-frame clonotypes and omits some of them. The table has fewer than 40,000 clones, roughly 76% seen once; the top ten hold 20% to 25%. Peptide-pool stimulation followed by sequencing identified expanded antigen-specific CD4+ clonotypes in the ViraFEST assay. On day 10 of culture, CD4+ T cells were separated out. Vaccine recipients, nucleocapsid antibody negative, had no prior SARS-CoV-2 infection. Every well got a few million PBMC, which were grown with about 10 IU/ml IL-2 and about 9.5 ug/ml peptides. Cells had half their medium changed to IL-2 medium on days 3 and 7. Study-wide points: Small numbers of convalescent patients limited the study. It also lacked early post-infection timepoints.

With regard to this clone: Its antigen is undetermined.

This receptor was taken from a human donor who received a COVID-19 vaccine. The chain is built from TRBV4-1 and TRBJ1-1; possible D gene TRBD1, 5 bases. Sequencing was performed on CD4+ T cells from PBMCs cultured with SARS-CoV-2 spike peptides, taken before COVID-19 vaccination. The CDR3 loop is CASSLRVNMNTEAFF. CDR3 DNA: TGCGCCAGCAGCCTCAGGGTGAACATGAACACTGAAGCTTTCTTT.